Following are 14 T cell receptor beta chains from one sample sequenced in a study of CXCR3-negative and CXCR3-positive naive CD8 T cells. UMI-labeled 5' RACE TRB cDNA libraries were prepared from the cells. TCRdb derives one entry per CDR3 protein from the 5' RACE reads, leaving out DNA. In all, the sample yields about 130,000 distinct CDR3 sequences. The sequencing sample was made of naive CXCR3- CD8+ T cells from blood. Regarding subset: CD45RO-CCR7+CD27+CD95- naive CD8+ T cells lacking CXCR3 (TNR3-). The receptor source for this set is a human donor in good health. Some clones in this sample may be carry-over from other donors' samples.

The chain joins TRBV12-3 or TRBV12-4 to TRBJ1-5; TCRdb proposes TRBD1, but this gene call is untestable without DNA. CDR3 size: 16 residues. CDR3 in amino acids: CASSFSSGQPNQPQHF.

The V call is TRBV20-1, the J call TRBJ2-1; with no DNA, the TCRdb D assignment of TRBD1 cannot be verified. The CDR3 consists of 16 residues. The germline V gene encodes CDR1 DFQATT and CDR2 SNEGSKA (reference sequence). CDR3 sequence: CSARDDVRGAYNEQFF.

The CDR3 sequence: CSAKGWGGEAFF. V is TRBV29-1 and J is TRBJ1-1. Germline values: CDR1 SQVTM, CDR2 ANQGSEA. This CDR3 comprises 12 residues.

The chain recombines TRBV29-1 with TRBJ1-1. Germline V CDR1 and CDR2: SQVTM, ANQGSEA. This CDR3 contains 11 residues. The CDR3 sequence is CSGILGAEAFF. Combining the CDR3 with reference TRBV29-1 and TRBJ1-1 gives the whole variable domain SAVISQKPSRDICQRGTSLTIQCQVDSQVTMMFWYRQQPGQSLTLIATANQGSEATYESGFVIDKFPISRPNLTFSTLTVSNMSPEDSSIYLCSGILGAEAFFGQGTRLTVV.

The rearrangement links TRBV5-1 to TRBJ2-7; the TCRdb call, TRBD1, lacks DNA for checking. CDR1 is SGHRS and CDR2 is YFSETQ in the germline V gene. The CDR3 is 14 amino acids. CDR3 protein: CASSGGDRAYEQYF.

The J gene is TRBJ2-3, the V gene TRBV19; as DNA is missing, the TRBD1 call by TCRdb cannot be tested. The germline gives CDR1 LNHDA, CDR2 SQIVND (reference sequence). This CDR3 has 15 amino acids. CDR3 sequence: CASSPWGGNMDTQYF.

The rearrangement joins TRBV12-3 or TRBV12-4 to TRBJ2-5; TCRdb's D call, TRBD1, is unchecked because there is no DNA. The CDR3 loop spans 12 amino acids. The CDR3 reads CASSDREETQYF.

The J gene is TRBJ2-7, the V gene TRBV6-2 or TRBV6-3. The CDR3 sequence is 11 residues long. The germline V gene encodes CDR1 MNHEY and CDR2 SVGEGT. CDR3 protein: CASSYSNEQYF.

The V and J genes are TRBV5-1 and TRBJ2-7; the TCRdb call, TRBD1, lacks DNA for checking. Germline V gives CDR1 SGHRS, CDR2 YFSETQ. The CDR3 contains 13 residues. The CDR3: CASSWGANYEQYF.

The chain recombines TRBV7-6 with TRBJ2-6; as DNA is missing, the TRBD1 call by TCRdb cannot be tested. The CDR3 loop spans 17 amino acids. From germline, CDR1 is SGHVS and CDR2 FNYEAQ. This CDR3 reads CASSLGQATGGANVLTF.

CDR3 sequence reads: CASSTRAGYEQYF. The V call is TRBV7-2, the J call TRBJ2-7; TCRdb lists TRBD2, though no DNA is available to test this call. In germline, CDR1 is SGHTA, CDR2 FQGNSA. The CDR3 is 13 amino acids.

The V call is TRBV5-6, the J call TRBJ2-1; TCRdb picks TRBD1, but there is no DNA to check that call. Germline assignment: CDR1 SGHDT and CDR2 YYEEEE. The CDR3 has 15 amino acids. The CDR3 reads CASSQQGRGSNEQFF.

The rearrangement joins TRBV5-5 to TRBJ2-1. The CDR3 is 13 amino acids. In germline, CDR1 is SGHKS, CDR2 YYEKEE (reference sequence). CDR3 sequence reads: CASSLAVWSEQFF.

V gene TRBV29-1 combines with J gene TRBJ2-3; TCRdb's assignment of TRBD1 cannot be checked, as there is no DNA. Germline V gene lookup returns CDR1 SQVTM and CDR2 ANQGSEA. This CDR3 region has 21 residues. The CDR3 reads CSVEDTRQGRRRGDRTDTQYF.